This T cell receptor beta chain was sequenced in a study of T cell changes during pregnancy in multiple sclerosis. Only in-frame clones appear in the TCRdb table, and some are missing; sequencing was by immunoSEQ multiplex PCR. Of tens of thousands of clones detected, 92% appear once; the ten largest clones hold just over 2%. The CDR3 extends over 13 amino acids. The V and J ends lost 3 bases and 3 bases respectively, with 9 bases between them. CDR1 and CDR2 from the germline V gene are GTSNPN and SVGIG (reference sequence). The chain employs TRBV30 and TRBJ1-5; D is perhaps TRBD1 (5 bases). The clonotype originates from a female donor with multiple sclerosis, enrolled in a pregnancy study. This specimen was peripheral blood, taken after pregnancy. The CDR3, as DNA: TGTGCCTGGAGCTACAGGTTCAATCAGCCCCAGCATTTT. Its translation: CAWSYRFNQPQHF.